The subject of this entry is one T cell receptor beta chain. This clone occurred a few times. The antigen this receptor binds is unknown. No qualities accompany the bases; no much larger clone lies one base away. The data derive from a study of cytomegalovirus exposure and HLA in healthy donors listed by TCRdb under 2017. Turning to the overall study: An earlier analysis of 587 of the donors reported over 250 Gb of sequence data and 117 million unique TCR beta sequences obtained from roughly 170 million T cells. An early release covering 550 to 700 HLA-typed donors comprised about 310 gigabases of sequencing data and tens of millions of unique TCR sequences. Among the roughly 400 genotyped donors, about 85% belonged to the genetic ancestry cluster associated with self-reported Caucasian donors. The study aimed to test whether signatures of past pathogen exposure could be identified by cataloging public T cell receptors. The study used immunosequencing to profile the T cell repertoires of approximately 650 subjects and linked those repertoires to cytomegalovirus serostatus. Besides the first cohort of roughly 640 subjects, a separate validation cohort made up of over 100 different subjects was used. To predict cytomegalovirus infection status, the study combined high-throughput TCR immunosequencing, statistical association of individual TCRs with disease status, and machine learning. To study patterns of TCR occurrence, a later analysis re-analyzed previously published TCR beta repertoires from just over 650 donors and added high-resolution HLA genotyping. Rather than using new phenotypic data, the later analysis identified candidate immune exposures from TCR beta sequences and from how often those sequences occurred across donors. An earlier analysis of roughly 600 of the donors used high-throughput TCR beta sequencing to judge whether each TCR beta V gene segment behaved as functional or pseudogenic. Donor age, sex, ethnicity and CMV serostatus were collected together with the repertoire data. Genome-wide SNP genotypes for about 60% of the 666 donors were used in a later genetic analysis, which treated that subset as a discovery cohort. Every discovery cohort repertoire had been produced on one sequencing platform. HLA typing covered class I and class II loci at four-digit resolution. Typing coverage varied by locus: roughly 629-640 donors for A, B, C, DRB1 and DQB1; roughly 520 for DQA1; some 610 for DPA1; around 450 for DPB1. Roughly 5 DR-DQ haplotypes were handled as single units for association and clustering, since linkage in the cohort was strong. On average, about 200,000 unique TCR beta nucleotide sequences were sequenced per donor among 398 genotyped donors of the cohort, with roughly a sixth of those sequences being non-productive.

The cohort comprised several hundred healthy bone marrow donors. At the time of sampling, all cohort members were nominally healthy, though unrecorded immune exposures were likely present. The donor tested CMV seropositive, placing the donor among the 289 seropositive members of the cohort. A peripheral blood sample was provided by each donor, and peripheral blood mononuclear cells were used for TCR beta sequencing. Genomic DNA was extracted from the blood cell samples with the Qiagen DNeasy Blood Extraction Kit. The library was obtained by the immunoSEQ multiplex PCR assay. A mixture of 60 forward primers for TCR Vbeta segments and 13 reverse primers for TCR Jbeta segments was used in the multiplex PCR. A multiplex PCR assay on genomic DNA amplified the CDR3 region of rearranged TCR beta genes. The Illumina HiSeq System was used to sequence the amplified TCR beta libraries as 87-base-pair reads. From the authors' description of their analysis: A later analysis counted 75 million to 100 million unique TCR beta chains across the 690 or so repertoires, and 10 million to 12 million of these chains were shared by at least two donors. To remove PCR and sequencing errors, raw reads were error-corrected and collapsed into unique sequences using a nearest-neighbor algorithm that merged closely related sequences. Alignment of CDR3 sequences to IMGT reference sequences was used to assign V, D and J gene segments. For a sequence to be retained, at least a six-nucleotide match to both a V gene segment and a J gene segment was required. A rearrangement was called productive if the CDR3 had no stop codons and remained in frame with V and J, and every other rearrangement was called non-productive. Following IMGT convention, CDR3 was defined as the stretch from the second conserved V-encoded cysteine up to the conserved J-encoded phenylalanine. The earlier analysis of around 640 of the donors excluded sequences that lacked an unambiguous match to a single V gene segment. An earlier analysis of about 600 of the donors called V segments functional above 56.7% productive rearrangements and segregating when the between-donor standard deviation exceeded 5%. A statistical classification framework was developed to diagnose cytomegalovirus status using the catalog of TCR beta chain sequences. In a later analysis, TCR nucleotide sequences were compared against IMGT/GENE-DB human TR gene sequences so that V and J genes could be assigned. A later analysis assigned CDR3 sequences and most-parsimonious VDJ recombination scenarios with the TCRdist pipeline. In a later analysis, each TCR beta chain was defined by its CDR3 amino acid sequence together with its V-gene family, and reads without a unique V-gene family were excluded. As a way to deal with suspected cross-contamination and a sequencing artifact, a later analysis dropped more than 500 nucleotide sequences that were highly shared and had low generation probability. For each public chain, a later analysis derived a clonal expansion index from normalized ranks of inferred template counts within each repertoire. A later analysis computed generation probabilities with a VDJ recombination model fitted to out-of-frame rearrangements, and checked the results against IGoR. In a later analysis, TCR-TCR, TCR-HLA and TCR-CMV co-occurrence was scored with hypergeometric tests, and a repertoire-size bias correction was applied to TCR pairs. A later analysis estimated false discovery rates by permuting HLA or CMV assignments 20 times. A later analysis grouped co-occurring TCRs with DBSCAN, adding TCRdist sequence similarity when clustering within HLA-allele-positive subsets. Repertoires with fewer than 30,000 or more than 120,000 public chains were left out of co-occurrence clustering, as were about 5 repertoires with anomalous nucleotide sharing. TCRdb re-hosts the immuneACCESS table, in-frame sequences only. Its copies lack some clones; in the studies checked, an unresolved V gene accounts for under half of them, and the cause for the rest is not known. Clone size and the V and J calls come from that table; the DNA yielded D and trimming. This sample gives roughly 130,000 clones in total; around 70% of them show up just once. The ten largest clones add up to 1.5% to 2% of the sample.

The germline V gene (reference sequence) provides CDR1 SEHNR and CDR2 FQNEAQ. Inclusive of the bounding cysteine and phenylalanine, the CDR3 is 13 residues long. Only the CDR3 DNA stays, 39 bases, in frame from base 1. V is shortened by 6 bases, J by 2 bases, and the region joining them spans 9 bases. The investigation overall reported the following: A later analysis associated 16,951 TCR beta sequences with specific HLA alleles at a false discovery rate of 0.05. A few of the identified cytomegalovirus-associated TCR beta chains were confirmed in vitro to be specific for cytomegalovirus antigens. While some public TCRs were present in many individuals, most TCR sequences turned up only very rarely across donors. The classifier was reported to diagnose cytomegalovirus status with high specificity and sensitivity in both the original and validation cohorts. Linkage disequilibrium might explain the correlated functional status among segregating V segments, but an unknown experimental factor could not be ruled out. It was suggested by the authors that the approach could potentially be generalized to other disease states and immunological phenotypes. A cluster of highly shared sequence variants was judged likely to be a technical artifact of the sequencing pipeline. In a later genetic analysis, a missense DCLRE1C variant was associated with V-gene and J-gene trimming of TCR beta chains, and the association was replicated in an independent cohort. The 87-base-pair reads could not distinguish some IMGT-functional V segments, including TRBV6-2 and TRBV6-3, so those segments were excluded. According to a later genetic analysis, donors in an Asian-associated ancestry cluster had fewer N-insertions in productive TCRs than the roughly 700-donor mean. In a later analysis, TCR association rates were found to vary across HLA loci, with the most associated TCRs seen for DRB1 alleles and the fewest for HLA-C alleles. A further reported finding was that TCR beta sequences accurately predicted the HLA-A and HLA-B alleles for most subjects in the first cohort. An earlier analysis of some 590 of the donors showed that most TCR beta V segments appeared in productive rearrangements either about 87% or about 30% of the time, which broadly matched IMGT annotations. The study listed 170 or so TCR beta chains as associated with cytomegalovirus. When HLA alleles, especially DR and DQ, strongly co-occurred, TCR associations were difficult to assign to individual alleles. In a later analysis, HLA-associated TCR beta chains were found to be more clonally expanded and to have lower generation probabilities than equally common non-associated chains. CMV serostatus was the only immune exposure information available for the cohort. A later analysis reported that several top co-occurrence clusters appeared linked to parvovirus B19, influenza, CMV and Epstein-Barr virus. According to a later analysis, most CMV-associated TCR beta chains appeared to be HLA-restricted, and the HLA associations seemed to be driven largely by CMV exposure. Roughly uniform sequencing depth across donors was assumed in presence/absence analyses, although this assumption may not hold. Because counts were too low, 15 to 20 rarely observed V segments, including chromosome 9 orphons, were excluded from the earlier analysis of 587 of the donors. Because HLA typing was missing for some donors at each locus, association tests included only the typed subset. The cohort was sequenced for TCR beta chains only, and without alpha or paired-chain data the features that could be detected were limited.

The chain is assembled from TRBV7-9 and TRBJ2-3; the D segment cannot be called with confidence. The source material was PBMCs. The TCR originated in a young man in good health and CMV-seropositive. The bases read TGTGCCAGCAGGCCACGGTACACAGATACGCAGTATTTT. The translation is CASRPRYTDTQYF.